A selection of T cell receptor beta chains follows, all from one sample in a study of T cell responses to AZD1222 COVID-19 vaccine. Method: immunoSEQ multiplex PCR; TCRdb's copy keeps in-frame clones and lacks some. The table lists 95,000 to 130,000 clones, roughly 87% of them singletons, with roughly 8% in the top ten. The sequences come from peripheral blood, collected on day 0 of AZD1222 vaccination. Source of these receptors: an adult in good health. Both conserved end residues are part of each CDR3. Fields, in order: D gene, V gene, clone size, J gene, CDR3 DNA, CDR3 protein. The D gene is left open where the match is weak. For some rows the clone size is stated as once, few or many, or as a class when expanded; others skip it.

d_gene: .
v_gene: TRBV27
abundance: .
j_gene: TRBJ2-5
CDR3nt: TGTGCCAGCAGTTCGGATCAGGCTTACCAAGAGACCCAGTACTTC
CDR3aa: CASSSDQAYQETQYF

d_gene: .
v_gene: TRBV5-4
abundance: .
j_gene: TRBJ1-2
CDR3nt: TGTGCCAGCAGCTTGGGTCGAACCGGGAAAAACTATGGCTACACCTTC
CDR3aa: CASSLGRTGKNYGYTF

d_gene: .
v_gene: TRBV4-2
abundance: .
j_gene: TRBJ2-1
CDR3nt: TGTGCCAGCAGCCAAGATATCGGTTTCTACAATGAGCAGTTCTTC
CDR3aa: CASSQDIGFYNEQFF

d_gene: .
v_gene: TRBV6-5
abundance: once
j_gene: TRBJ1-2
CDR3nt: TGTGCCAGCAGTTACAAGGGTAACTATGGCTACACCTTC
CDR3aa: CASSYKGNYGYTF

d_gene: TRBD1
v_gene: TRBV13
abundance: .
j_gene: TRBJ1-1
CDR3nt: TGTGCCAGCAGCCGGGACAGGGGGGAGTTGAACACTGAAGCTTTCTTT
CDR3aa: CASSRDRGELNTEAFF

d_gene: TRBD1
v_gene: TRBV29-1
abundance: .
j_gene: TRBJ2-2
CDR3nt: TGCAGCGCACCCGGGACAGGGGACACCGGGGAGCTGTTTTTT
CDR3aa: CSAPGTGDTGELFF

d_gene: TRBD1
v_gene: TRBV7-9
abundance: .
j_gene: TRBJ1-1
CDR3nt: TGTGCCAGCAGCTTAGGGACAGGTGGCGTGGCGGACACTGAAGCTTTCTTT
CDR3aa: CASSLGTGGVADTEAFF

d_gene: TRBD2
v_gene: TRBV7-3
abundance: .
j_gene: TRBJ2-5
CDR3nt: TGTGCCAGCAGTCGTGGGGCTAGCGGAGAGACCCAGTACTTC
CDR3aa: CASSRGASGETQYF

d_gene: .
v_gene: TRBV13
abundance: .
j_gene: TRBJ1-1
CDR3nt: TGTGCCAGCAGGCTGGACAGGAACACTGAAGCTTTCTTT
CDR3aa: CASRLDRNTEAFF

d_gene: .
v_gene: TRBV6-5
abundance: .
j_gene: TRBJ1-2
CDR3nt: TGTGCCAGCAGTTATGGGGAAAGTGCGGGGGGCTACACCTTC
CDR3aa: CASSYGESAGGYTF

d_gene: .
v_gene: TRBV7-2
abundance: .
j_gene: TRBJ1-4
CDR3nt: TGTGCCAGCAGCAAGACCCACAGATCGGATGAAAAACTGTTTTTT
CDR3aa: CASSKTHRSDEKLFF

d_gene: .
v_gene: TRBV5-5
abundance: .
j_gene: TRBJ1-4
CDR3nt: TGTGCCAGCAGCTTGGAATCCGGGCGGCGCGAAAAACTGTTTTTT
CDR3aa: CASSLESGRREKLFF

d_gene: .
v_gene: TRBV28
abundance: .
j_gene: TRBJ1-4
CDR3nt: TGTGCCAGCAGTTTAGGGGAAGGGGAAAAACTGTTTTTT
CDR3aa: CASSLGEGEKLFF

d_gene: .
v_gene: TRBV7-2
abundance: .
j_gene: TRBJ1-2
CDR3nt: TGTGCCAGCAGCCCCCTTAGTACCTTCATGGGCGGCTATGGCTACACCTTC
CDR3aa: CASSPLSTFMGGYGYTF

d_gene: TRBD1
v_gene: TRBV28
abundance: once
j_gene: TRBJ1-5
CDR3nt: TGTGCCAGCAATTCGCCGGGACAGGGGAGGTTTGGTCAGCCCCAGCATTTT
CDR3aa: CASNSPGQGRFGQPQHF

d_gene: .
v_gene: TRBV11-2
abundance: .
j_gene: TRBJ1-1
CDR3nt: TGTGCCAGCAGTTTAGGACTGGGGGGGAGGATGAACACTGAAGCTTTCTTT
CDR3aa: CASSLGLGGRMNTEAFF

d_gene: TRBD1
v_gene: TRBV29-1
abundance: .
j_gene: TRBJ1-5
CDR3nt: TGCAGCGTGGCCGGGACAGAGAATCAGCCCCAGCATTTT
CDR3aa: CSVAGTENQPQHF

d_gene: .
v_gene: TRBV10-3
abundance: .
j_gene: TRBJ1-6
CDR3nt: TGTGCCTCCCGGGGTGCACTCTCCTATAATTCACCCCTCCACTTT
CDR3aa: CASRGALSYNSPLHF

d_gene: .
v_gene: TRBV28
abundance: .
j_gene: TRBJ1-5
CDR3nt: TGTGCCAGCAGCCTCAATCAGCCCCAGCATTTT
CDR3aa: CASSLNQPQHF

d_gene: .
v_gene: TRBV10-2
abundance: .
j_gene: TRBJ1-5
CDR3nt: TGCGCCAGCAGTGACTCAAACAGGGTACCCCAGCATTTT
CDR3aa: CASSDSNRVPQHF

d_gene: TRBD1
v_gene: TRBV2
abundance: .
j_gene: TRBJ2-7
CDR3nt: TGTGCCAGCAGAGGCCGGGACAGCTACGAGCAGTACTTC
CDR3aa: CASRGRDSYEQYF

d_gene: .
v_gene: TRBV30
abundance: .
j_gene: TRBJ2-7
CDR3nt: TGTGCCTGGAGTGTCTCTAGCACCTACGAGCAGTACTTC
CDR3aa: CAWSVSSTYEQYF

d_gene: .
v_gene: TRBV15
abundance: .
j_gene: TRBJ2-5
CDR3nt: TGTGCCACCAGCAGAGATCCCCAGGCCCAAGAGACCCAGTACTTC
CDR3aa: CATSRDPQAQETQYF

d_gene: TRBD2
v_gene: TRBV19
abundance: .
j_gene: TRBJ2-2
CDR3nt: TGTGCCAGTAGATATCAAGCGGGGGCTCCGAACACCGGGGAGCTGTTTTTT
CDR3aa: CASRYQAGAPNTGELFF

d_gene: .
v_gene: TRBV27
abundance: .
j_gene: TRBJ2-7
CDR3nt: TGTGCCAGCAGTTTATCGGTGGGCTACGAGCAGTACTTC
CDR3aa: CASSLSVGYEQYF

d_gene: .
v_gene: TRBV10-2
abundance: .
j_gene: TRBJ1-2
CDR3nt: TGCGCCAGCGGGGAAGACAGTACTTGGACGGGCTACACCTTC
CDR3aa: CASGEDSTWTGYTF

d_gene: .
v_gene: TRBV12-3/TRBV12-4
abundance: .
j_gene: TRBJ2-1
CDR3nt: TGTGCCAGCAGTTTTTCGGAGGATGAGCAGTTCTTC
CDR3aa: CASSFSEDEQFF

d_gene: TRBD1
v_gene: TRBV7-6
abundance: .
j_gene: TRBJ1-2
CDR3nt: TGTGCCAGCAGCTCTCGGACAGGGTCAAACTATGGCTACACCTTC
CDR3aa: CASSSRTGSNYGYTF

d_gene: .
v_gene: TRBV7-3
abundance: .
j_gene: TRBJ1-1
CDR3nt: TGTGCCAGCAGCTTATATCCGAACACTGAAGCTTTCTTT
CDR3aa: CASSLYPNTEAFF

d_gene: .
v_gene: TRBV6-5
abundance: .
j_gene: TRBJ1-2
CDR3nt: TGTGCCAGCAGCCTCGACAGCCATTATGGCTACACCTTC
CDR3aa: CASSLDSHYGYTF

d_gene: .
v_gene: TRBV2
abundance: .
j_gene: TRBJ2-7
CDR3nt: TGTGCCAGCAGTGAACCGCTGGATCTCTCCTACGAGCAGTACTTC
CDR3aa: CASSEPLDLSYEQYF

d_gene: .
v_gene: TRBV3-1/TRBV3-2
abundance: .
j_gene: TRBJ1-2
CDR3nt: TGTGCCAGCACGGGGGCCCATGGCTACACCTTC
CDR3aa: CASTGAHGYTF

d_gene: .
v_gene: TRBV5-1
abundance: .
j_gene: TRBJ1-1
CDR3nt: TGCGCCAGCAGCTTTTCGGCAAACACTGAAGCTTTCTTT
CDR3aa: CASSFSANTEAFF

d_gene: .
v_gene: TRBV11-2
abundance: .
j_gene: TRBJ2-1
CDR3nt: TGTGCCAGCAGCTTAGAAGGTGAGCAGTTCTTC
CDR3aa: CASSLEGEQFF

d_gene: .
v_gene: TRBV2
abundance: .
j_gene: TRBJ1-1
CDR3nt: TGTGCCAGCAGGGGGCAAATGAACACTGAAGCTTTCTTT
CDR3aa: CASRGQMNTEAFF

d_gene: .
v_gene: TRBV9
abundance: few
j_gene: TRBJ1-5
CDR3nt: TGTGCCAGCAGCGTAGAGCCGGTTGGACCCCAGCATTTT
CDR3aa: CASSVEPVGPQHF

d_gene: TRBD1
v_gene: TRBV7-6
abundance: .
j_gene: TRBJ2-5
CDR3nt: TGTGCCAGCAGCCGAAATTCAAGACAGGGCCTTCAAGAGACCCAGTACTTC
CDR3aa: CASSRNSRQGLQETQYF

d_gene: .
v_gene: TRBV24-1
abundance: .
j_gene: TRBJ2-1
CDR3nt: TGTGCCACCAGTGAACGCAGCGGTATTCCCTACAATGAGCAGTTCTTC
CDR3aa: CATSERSGIPYNEQFF

d_gene: .
v_gene: TRBV6-5
abundance: .
j_gene: TRBJ1-5
CDR3nt: TGTGCCAGCACCCAAGGGGAGGGATGGGGTCAGCCCCAGCATTTT
CDR3aa: CASTQGEGWGQPQHF

d_gene: .
v_gene: TRBV30
abundance: .
j_gene: TRBJ1-1
CDR3nt: TGTGCCTTTCAGAGGGCGCCCACTGAAGCTTTCTTT
CDR3aa: CAFQRAPTEAFF

d_gene: TRBD1
v_gene: TRBV28
abundance: .
j_gene: TRBJ2-6
CDR3nt: TGTGCCAGCAGAACGACAGGGGATGGGGCCAACGTCCTGACTTTC
CDR3aa: CASRTTGDGANVLTF

d_gene: TRBD1
v_gene: TRBV9
abundance: .
j_gene: TRBJ2-5
CDR3nt: TGTGCCAGCAGCCTGGGGGACAGTAGTATAGGGACCCAGTACTTC
CDR3aa: CASSLGDSSIGTQYF

d_gene: .
v_gene: TRBV28
abundance: once
j_gene: TRBJ1-5
CDR3nt: TGTGCCAGCACTCATGGTCGGACAGCCTCAAGCAATCAGCCCCAGCATTTT
CDR3aa: CASTHGRTASSNQPQHF

d_gene: TRBD2
v_gene: TRBV6-5
abundance: once
j_gene: TRBJ2-7
CDR3nt: TGTGCCAGCAGTTACTCACTAGCGGGGGCCTACGAGCAGTACTTC
CDR3aa: CASSYSLAGAYEQYF

d_gene: .
v_gene: TRBV6-5
abundance: .
j_gene: TRBJ2-2
CDR3nt: TGTGCCAGCAGTTACGCTAGTGGCACCGGGGAGCTGTTTTTT
CDR3aa: CASSYASGTGELFF

d_gene: TRBD2
v_gene: TRBV24-1
abundance: .
j_gene: TRBJ2-1
CDR3nt: TGTGCCACCAGTGGAGCGGGAGGACGGTACAATGAGCAGTTCTTC
CDR3aa: CATSGAGGRYNEQFF

d_gene: .
v_gene: TRBV28
abundance: .
j_gene: TRBJ2-5
CDR3nt: TGTGCCAGCAGTTTAGGGCATTTAGGAGAGACCCAGTACTTC
CDR3aa: CASSLGHLGETQYF

d_gene: .
v_gene: TRBV29-1
abundance: .
j_gene: TRBJ1-1
CDR3nt: TGCAGCGTACTAAAGCCGTTGGCCACTGAAGCTTTCTTT
CDR3aa: CSVLKPLATEAFF

d_gene: .
v_gene: TRBV6-1
abundance: .
j_gene: TRBJ2-2
CDR3nt: TGTGCCAGCAGTGAAAATCAGGGCAGAACCGGGGAGCTGTTTTTT
CDR3aa: CASSENQGRTGELFF